This TCR beta chain was profiled in a study of blood T cell repertoires in COVID-19. Whole-study context: Donors in the United States, Italy and Spain gave samples during acute or convalescent COVID-19. From T cells, B-cell-depleted T cells, or PBMCs came the material, which was cDNA or gDNA.

Per the original data handling: Counts of nucleated cells, estimated from reference gene primer amplification, were obtained. Clones were read by immunoSEQ multiplex PCR, and TCRdb kept only the in-frame ones, dropping some. Clonal size and the V and J genes are those of that table, whereas D and trimming came from the DNA. Among about 110,000 clones listed, roughly 87% were seen once. The CDR3 has 15 residues. Germline loops: CDR1 MNHEY, CDR2 SVGAGI. V was pared by 6 bases and J by 4 bases, with 10 bases of the junction left unmatched. The sequencing sample was made of peripheral blood. This clonotype was sampled from a human donor in a cohort sampled during active COVID-19. This chain joins TRBV6-5 and TRBJ2-7; 9 bases align to TRBD1. The CDR3 is CASRSWTGEGYEQYF. CDR3 DNA: TGTGCCAGCAGGTCTTGGACAGGGGAAGGTTACGAGCAGTACTTC.